This TCR beta chain was retrieved from a study of blood T cell repertoires in COVID-19. Study summary: The samples span acute and convalescent COVID-19 from the United States, Italy and Spain. PBMCs, B-cell-depleted T cells, or T cells were the source of the cDNA or gDNA that made up the material.

Here immunoSEQ multiplex PCR was the method, and the copy in TCRdb shows in-frame clones only, minus some. The table records approximately 250,000 clones, about 81% of them present only once. Categorization into cohorts depended on clinical history that participants reported. Per the germline V gene, CDR1 is MNHEY and CDR2 is SVGEGT. The CDR3 consists of 13 residues. The V end was cut by 6 bases, the J end by 0 bases, with 9 bases between. What was sequenced was PBMCs or T cells enriched from blood (not recorded which). The sequence derives from a man aged 30 to 45 with acute COVID-19. This chain uses TRBV6-2 or TRBV6-3 with TRBJ2-7, with a tentative D call TRBD1 (6 bases). DNA of the CDR3: TGTGCCAGCAGCACAGGGAACTCCTACGAGCAGTACGTC. Its translation is CASSTGNSYEQYV.